This record looks at one T cell receptor beta chain sequence and its context. Per the original methods: Amplification of reference gene primers provided the estimated nucleated cell counts. Some clones are missing from TCRdb's copy, which holds only in-frame ones; the method was immunoSEQ multiplex PCR. V and J calls and clone size follow that table, whereas D and trimming were derived from the DNA. Of more than 250,000 clones in the sample, roughly 86% were seen once. The sample belongs to a study of blood T cell repertoires in COVID-19. Study information: The United States, Italy and Spain supplied acute and convalescent COVID-19 samples.

The CDR3 has 16 amino acids. CDR1 is LGHNA, CDR2 YSLEER, per germline. V lost 4 bases to trimming and J lost 8 bases; unmatched junction nucleotides: 12. The chain has TRBV4-3 and TRBJ1-2; 11 positions agree with TRBD1. The material sequenced was peripheral blood. The sequence was collected from a human donor in a cohort sampled during active COVID-19. CDR3 coding DNA: TGCGCCAGCAGCCCCTTCCGGACAGGGGGCGCGGGCGGCTACACCTTC. Encoded protein: CASSPFRTGGAGGYTF.